This note documents a single T cell receptor beta chain sequence. Its target is not known. TCR beta CDR3 region amplification was performed from RNA transcripts. TCR CDR3 underwent first-round RT-PCR with the HTBI primer set. TCRdb analysed the multiplex PCR reads with MiXCR anew, one entry per CDR3 protein. This table has 500,000 to 700,000 distinct CDR3 sequences, around 15% appearing once. CDR1 and CDR2 from the germline V gene are PRHDT and FYEKMQ (reference sequence). The CDR3 length is 13 residues. V lost 1 base and J lost 15; bases outside the gene matches: 6. The data stem from a study of T cells in Graves' hyperthyroidism and ophthalmopathy. Study-wide points: The model predicted ophthalmopathy a median about 6.6 months before onset. By a 13 V-J model, ophthalmopathy was set apart from stable hyperthyroidism.

This chain links TRBV13 with TRBJ2-1, with 10 positions matching TRBD2. The sequence was collected from a woman between 18 and 29 years old with Graves' hyperthyroidism. The sequenced sample was blood. The CDR3 loop reads CASSLVLAGGPFF. CDR3 bases: TGTGCCAGCAGCTTAGTGTTAGCGGGGGGCCCGTTCTTC.